A selection of T cell receptor beta chains follows, all from one sample in a study of OX40 agonist ivuxolimab in advanced cancers. Sequencing used immunoSEQ multiplex PCR; TCRdb keeps in-frame clones, though not all of them. Of 65,000 to 85,000 clones listed, over 75% were seen once; the top ten hold less than 4%. The specimen was CD4+ or CD8+ T cells sorted from blood, collected in a trial of the OX40 agonist ivuxolimab. The receptor set was obtained from an adult with an advanced solid tumor such as melanoma, head and neck, liver or kidney cancer. Each CDR3 is given with its conserved first and last residue. The D gene is left open where the match is weak. A row's size may be missing; if present it is once, few, many or a size class.

j_call: TRBJ2-7
clone_size: once
v_call: TRBV6-1
d_call: .
cdr3_nt: TGTGCCAGCAGTTTGGGGTCGGCGTACGAGCAGTACTTC
cdr3_aa: CASSLGSAYEQYF

j_call: TRBJ2-1
clone_size: .
v_call: TRBV5-4
d_call: .
cdr3_nt: TGTGCCAGCAGCCCCCGGGGTAATTACAATGAGCAGTTCTTC
cdr3_aa: CASSPRGNYNEQFF

j_call: TRBJ1-4
clone_size: .
v_call: TRBV29-1
d_call: TRBD1
cdr3_nt: TGCAGCGCCGGGACAGGCTCTCGGGCTAATGAAAAACTGTTTTTT
cdr3_aa: CSAGTGSRANEKLFF

j_call: TRBJ2-2
clone_size: few
v_call: TRBV4-2
d_call: TRBD1
cdr3_nt: TGTGCCAGCAGCCAGATTGACAGGGCGATCTCCGGGGAGCTGTTTTTT
cdr3_aa: CASSQIDRAISGELFF

j_call: TRBJ2-5
clone_size: .
v_call: TRBV7-2
d_call: .
cdr3_nt: TGTGCCAGCAGCCGGGGATTTACGGAGACCCAGTACTTC
cdr3_aa: CASSRGFTETQYF

j_call: TRBJ2-3
clone_size: .
v_call: TRBV6-5
d_call: .
cdr3_nt: TGTGCCAGCCGACTACAGAGATCTAGCACAGATACGCAGTATTTT
cdr3_aa: CASRLQRSSTDTQYF

j_call: TRBJ2-3
clone_size: few
v_call: TRBV4-3
d_call: TRBD2
cdr3_nt: TGCGCCAGCAGCCAAGTAAGCGGGGGAGCAGATACGCAGTATTTT
cdr3_aa: CASSQVSGGADTQYF

j_call: TRBJ2-6
clone_size: few
v_call: TRBV5-8
d_call: .
cdr3_nt: TGTGCCAGCAGCTTGACAGGGTTCGGGGCCAACGTCCTGACTTTC
cdr3_aa: CASSLTGFGANVLTF

j_call: TRBJ1-3
clone_size: .
v_call: TRBV6-5
d_call: .
cdr3_nt: TGTGCCAGCAGGCGGGAACAGGGAGCCGGAAACACCATATATTTT
cdr3_aa: CASRREQGAGNTIYF

j_call: TRBJ2-7
clone_size: .
v_call: TRBV30
d_call: .
cdr3_nt: TGTGCCTGGAGTTCGGGCACAGGGATGGTCGAGCAGTACTTC
cdr3_aa: CAWSSGTGMVEQYF

j_call: TRBJ2-3
clone_size: .
v_call: TRBV18
d_call: .
cdr3_nt: TGTGCCAGCTCACCATTAGGGGGCACAGATACGCAGTATTTT
cdr3_aa: CASSPLGGTDTQYF

j_call: TRBJ2-7
clone_size: .
v_call: TRBV30
d_call: .
cdr3_nt: TGTGCCTGGAGTGTGCAGGTCTCCTACGAGCAGTACTTC
cdr3_aa: CAWSVQVSYEQYF

j_call: TRBJ2-2
clone_size: .
v_call: TRBV13
d_call: .
cdr3_nt: TGTGCCAGCAGCGCGAGGGGCGGAGGCCCCAAACTTAACACCGGGGAGCTGTTTTTT
cdr3_aa: CASSARGGGPKLNTGELFF

j_call: TRBJ1-3
clone_size: .
v_call: TRBV15
d_call: .
cdr3_nt: TGTGCCACCAGCACCTCCCTAAACACCATATATTTT
cdr3_aa: CATSTSLNTIYF